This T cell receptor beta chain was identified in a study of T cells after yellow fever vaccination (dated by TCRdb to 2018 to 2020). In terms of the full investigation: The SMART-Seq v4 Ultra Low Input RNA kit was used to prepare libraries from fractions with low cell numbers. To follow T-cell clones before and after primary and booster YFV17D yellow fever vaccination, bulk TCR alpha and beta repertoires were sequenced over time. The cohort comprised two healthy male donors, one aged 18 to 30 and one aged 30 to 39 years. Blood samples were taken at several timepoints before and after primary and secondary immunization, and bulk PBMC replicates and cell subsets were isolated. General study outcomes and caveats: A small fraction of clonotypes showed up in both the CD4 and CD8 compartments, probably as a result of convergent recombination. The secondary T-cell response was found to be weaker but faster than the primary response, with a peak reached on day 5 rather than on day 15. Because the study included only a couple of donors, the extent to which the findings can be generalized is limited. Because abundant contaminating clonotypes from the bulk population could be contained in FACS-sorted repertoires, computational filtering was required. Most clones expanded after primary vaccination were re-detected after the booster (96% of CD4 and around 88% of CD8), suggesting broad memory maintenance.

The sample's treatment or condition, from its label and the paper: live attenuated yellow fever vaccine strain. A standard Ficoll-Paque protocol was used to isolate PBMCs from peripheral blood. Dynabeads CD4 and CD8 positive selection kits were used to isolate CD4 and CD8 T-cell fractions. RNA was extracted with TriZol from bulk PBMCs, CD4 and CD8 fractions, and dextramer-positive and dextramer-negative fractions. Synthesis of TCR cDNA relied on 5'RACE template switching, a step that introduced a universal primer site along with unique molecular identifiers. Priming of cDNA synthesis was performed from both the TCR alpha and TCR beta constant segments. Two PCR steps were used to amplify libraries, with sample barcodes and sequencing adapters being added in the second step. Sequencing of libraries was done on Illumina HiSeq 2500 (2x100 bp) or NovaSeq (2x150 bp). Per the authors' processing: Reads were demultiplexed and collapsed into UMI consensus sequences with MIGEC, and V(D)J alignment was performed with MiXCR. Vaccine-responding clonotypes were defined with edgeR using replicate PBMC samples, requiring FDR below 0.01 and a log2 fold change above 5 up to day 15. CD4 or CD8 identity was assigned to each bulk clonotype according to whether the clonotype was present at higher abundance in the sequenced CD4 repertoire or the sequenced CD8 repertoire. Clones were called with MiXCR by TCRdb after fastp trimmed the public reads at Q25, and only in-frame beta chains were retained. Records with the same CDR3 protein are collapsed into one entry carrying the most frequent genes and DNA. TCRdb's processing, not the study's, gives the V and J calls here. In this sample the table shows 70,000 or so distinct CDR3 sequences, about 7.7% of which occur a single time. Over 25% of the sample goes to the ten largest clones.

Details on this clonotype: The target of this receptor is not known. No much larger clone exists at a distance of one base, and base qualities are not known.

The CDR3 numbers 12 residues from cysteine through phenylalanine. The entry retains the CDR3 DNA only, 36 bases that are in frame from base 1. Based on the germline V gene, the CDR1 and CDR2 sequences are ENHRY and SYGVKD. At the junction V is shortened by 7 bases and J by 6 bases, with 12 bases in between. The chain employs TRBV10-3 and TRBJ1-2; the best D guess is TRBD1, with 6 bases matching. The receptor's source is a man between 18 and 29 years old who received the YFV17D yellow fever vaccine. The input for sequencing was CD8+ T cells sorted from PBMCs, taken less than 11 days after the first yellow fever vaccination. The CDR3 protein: CAIMVGGDGYTF. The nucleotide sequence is TGTGCCATCATGGTAGGGGGAGATGGCTACACCTTC.